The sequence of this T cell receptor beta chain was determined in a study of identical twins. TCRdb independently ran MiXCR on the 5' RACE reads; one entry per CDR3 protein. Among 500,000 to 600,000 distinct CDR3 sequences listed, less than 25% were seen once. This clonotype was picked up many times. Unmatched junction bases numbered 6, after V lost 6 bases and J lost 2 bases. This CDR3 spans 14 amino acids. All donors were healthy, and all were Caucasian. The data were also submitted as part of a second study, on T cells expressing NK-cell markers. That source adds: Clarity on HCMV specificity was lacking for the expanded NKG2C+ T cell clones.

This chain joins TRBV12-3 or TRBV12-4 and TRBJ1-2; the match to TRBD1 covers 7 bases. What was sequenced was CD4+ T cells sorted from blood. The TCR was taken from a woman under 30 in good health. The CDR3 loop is CASRDREGNYGYTF. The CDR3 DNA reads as TGTGCCAGCAGAGACAGGGAGGGGAACTATGGCTACACCTTC.